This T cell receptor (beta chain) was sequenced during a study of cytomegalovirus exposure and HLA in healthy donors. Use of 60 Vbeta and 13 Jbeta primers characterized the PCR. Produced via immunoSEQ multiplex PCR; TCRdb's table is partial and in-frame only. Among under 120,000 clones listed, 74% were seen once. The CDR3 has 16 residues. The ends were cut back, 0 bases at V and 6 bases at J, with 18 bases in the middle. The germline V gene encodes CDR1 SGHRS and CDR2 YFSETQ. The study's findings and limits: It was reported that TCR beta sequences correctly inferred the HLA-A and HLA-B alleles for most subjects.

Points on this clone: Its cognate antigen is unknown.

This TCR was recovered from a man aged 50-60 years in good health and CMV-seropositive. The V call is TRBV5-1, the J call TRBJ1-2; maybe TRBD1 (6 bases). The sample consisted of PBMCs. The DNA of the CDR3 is TGCGCCAGCAGCTTGGGGGACACGTCTCAACCCCATGGCTACACCTTC. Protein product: CASSLGDTSQPHGYTF.